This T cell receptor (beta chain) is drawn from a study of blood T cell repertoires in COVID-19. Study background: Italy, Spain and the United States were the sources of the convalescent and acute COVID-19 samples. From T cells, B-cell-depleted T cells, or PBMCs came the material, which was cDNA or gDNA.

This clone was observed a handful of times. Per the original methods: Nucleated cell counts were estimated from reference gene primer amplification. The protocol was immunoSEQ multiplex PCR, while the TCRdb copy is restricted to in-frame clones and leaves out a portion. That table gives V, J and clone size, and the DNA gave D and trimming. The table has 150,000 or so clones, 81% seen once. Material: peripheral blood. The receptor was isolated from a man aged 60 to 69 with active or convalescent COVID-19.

The CDR3 sequence is CASNRANYGYTF. The DNA for the CDR3 is TGTGCCAGCAACAGAGCTAACTATGGCTACACCTTC. J is TRBJ1-2 and V is TRBV2; D gene ambiguous. The CDR3 is 12 residues long. V shed 7 bases and J shed 0 bases, with 6 bases lying between them. Per germline, CDR1 SNHLY and CDR2 FYNNEI.